The present entry profiles one T cell receptor beta chain with its context. The sample contains more than one DNA sequence encoding this CDR3. The V gene's germline CDR1 is SGHRS and CDR2 YFSETQ. V was pared by 4 bases and J by 2 bases, with 6 bases of the junction left unmatched. This CDR3 comprises 15 residues. Libraries were prepared by immunoSEQ multiplex PCR; TCRdb keeps only in-frame clonotypes and omits some of them. This table has some 110,000 clones, just under 85% appearing once. The sample is drawn from a study of blood T cell repertoires in COVID-19. Across the study: Whether acute or convalescent, the COVID-19 samples came from the United States, Italy and Spain.

The rearrangement links TRBV5-1 to TRBJ1-5, with 7 bases that match TRBD1. The sequence was collected from a man in his 70s with active or convalescent COVID-19. The sequenced sample consisted of peripheral blood. CDR3 amino acids: CASSPDGQGNQPQHF. For the CDR3, the DNA is TGCGCCAGCAGCCCCGACGGACAGGGCAATCAGCCCCAGCATTTT. Full variable domain (outside the CDR3, taken from reference TRBV5-1 and TRBJ1-5): KAGVTQTPRYLIKTRGQQVTLSCSPISGHRSVSWYQQTPGQGLQFLFEYFSETQRNKGNFPGRFSGRQFSNSRSEMNVSTLELGDSALYLCASSPDGQGNQPQHFGDGTRLSIL.